This paragraph reports one T cell receptor (beta chain). This record comes from a study of T cell clusters in autoimmune cytopenias. Multiplex touch-down PCR amplified TRB using TRB-A and TRB-B pools in one tube. From its re-call of the multiplex PCR reads, TCRdb lists each CDR3 protein once, without DNA. The listing records approximately 7,000 distinct CDR3 sequences. TRB was amplified from about 270 ng of peripheral blood genomic DNA per sample. The CDR3 length is 13 residues. Germline loops: CDR1 LNHDA, CDR2 SQIVND (reference sequence). Sequences were obtained from peripheral blood. This TCR was recovered from a human donor with an autoimmune cytopenia or autoimmune hepatitis (not recorded which). The V call is TRBV19, the J call TRBJ2-1. CDR3 loop: CASSKEKNNEQFF.